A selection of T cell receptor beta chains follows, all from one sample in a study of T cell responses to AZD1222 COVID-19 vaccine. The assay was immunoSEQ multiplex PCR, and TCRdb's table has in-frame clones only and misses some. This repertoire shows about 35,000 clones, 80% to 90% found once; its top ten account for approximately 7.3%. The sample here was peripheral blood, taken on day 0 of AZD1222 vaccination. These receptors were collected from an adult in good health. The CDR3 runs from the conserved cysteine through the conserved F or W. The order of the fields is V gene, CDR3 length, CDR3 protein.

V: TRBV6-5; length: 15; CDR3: CASRRGETGANVLTF
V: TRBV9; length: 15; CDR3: CASSVEDRKGTEAFF
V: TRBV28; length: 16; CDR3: CASSLRGGATNEKLFF
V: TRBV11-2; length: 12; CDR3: CASSFEGNTIYF
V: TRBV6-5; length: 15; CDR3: CASRTTGGPTYEQYF
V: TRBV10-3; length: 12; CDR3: CATKGGNEKLFF
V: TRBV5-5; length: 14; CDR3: CASSVRAAQETQYF
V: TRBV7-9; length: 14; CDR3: CASRSGQPNTEAFF
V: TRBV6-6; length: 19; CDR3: CASSQTRGLAGSGANVLTF
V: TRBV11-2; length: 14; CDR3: CASSLRRGGEKLFF
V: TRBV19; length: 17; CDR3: CASSIGADRGLGYGYTF
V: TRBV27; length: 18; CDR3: CASSLGEDGRNTNTEAFF
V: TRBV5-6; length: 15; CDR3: CASSLALAGNEKLFF
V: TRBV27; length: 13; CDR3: CASTLGSVNEQYF
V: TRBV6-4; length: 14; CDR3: CAGDFREEDSPLHF
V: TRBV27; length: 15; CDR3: CASSPPGSTHYGYTF
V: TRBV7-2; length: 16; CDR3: CASSPRSDSPSTEAFF
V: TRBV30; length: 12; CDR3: CAWSPKRVGYTF
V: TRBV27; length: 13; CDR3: CASSYLDNSPLHF
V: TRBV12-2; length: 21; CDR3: CASRSPEGSSGGVFANEKLFF
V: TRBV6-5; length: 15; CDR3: CASSRTYEATGELFF
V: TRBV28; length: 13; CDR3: CASSFGPNEKLFF
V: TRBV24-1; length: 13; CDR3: CATSDSDIYGYTF
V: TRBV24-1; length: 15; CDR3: CATANPLGGYNEQFF
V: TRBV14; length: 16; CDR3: CASSQDRGGFTDTQYF
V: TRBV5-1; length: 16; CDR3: CASSFTGGSQGTEAFF
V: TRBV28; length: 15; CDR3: CASSRTGLSGNTIYF
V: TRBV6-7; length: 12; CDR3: CASSPGPRPQYF
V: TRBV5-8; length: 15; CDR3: CASSLRGYPYNEQFF
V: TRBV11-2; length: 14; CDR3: CASSQRTSTGELFF
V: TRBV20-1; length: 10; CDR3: CSASDNEQFF